A single sample gave rise to the 2 T cell receptor beta chains below, sequenced in a study of T cell changes during pregnancy in multiple sclerosis. The assay was immunoSEQ multiplex PCR, and TCRdb's table has in-frame clones only and misses some. The table records about 63,000 clones, about 93% of them present only once. Sequences were derived from CD8+ T cells from peripheral blood mononuclear cells, sampled in the second trimester of pregnancy. The receptor set was obtained from a female donor with multiple sclerosis, enrolled in a pregnancy study.

In its sample, this clone was seen once. The chain uses TRBV30 and TRBJ2-7, with D unresolved. Per germline, CDR1 GTSNPN and CDR2 SVGIG (reference sequence). V was shortened by 1 base and J by 3 bases, with 16 bases between the two germline ends. The CDR3 spans 15 residues. This chain's CDR3 is CAWSGLLPRVYEQYF. The CDR3 DNA reads TGTGCCTGGAGTGGCTTACTCCCCCGAGTCTACGAGCAGTACTTC.

J is TRBJ1-4 and V is TRBV5-4, with 8 bases that match TRBD1. The CDR3 extends over 14 amino acids. V was clipped by 6 bases and J by 3 bases; unmatched bases: 4. In germline, CDR1 is SGHNT, CDR2 YYREEE (reference sequence). CDR3 in amino acids: CASTNRGANEKLFF. The DNA of the CDR3 is TGTGCCAGCACCAACAGGGGGGCTAATGAAAAACTGTTTTTT.